A selection of T cell receptor beta chains follows, all from one sample in a study of blood T cell repertoires in COVID-19. The data were produced by immunoSEQ multiplex PCR, yet TCRdb's version contains in-frame clones alone and is incomplete. Found here are 200,000 to 250,000 clones, about 88% of them singletons; the top ten hold just over 2.5%. Sequencing was carried out using PBMCs or T cells enriched from blood (not recorded which). These TCRs come from a woman aged 30 to 39 who had recovered from COVID-19. The CDR3 runs from the conserved cysteine through the conserved F or W. A D gene is named only where the DNA matches it firmly. For some rows the clone size is stated as once, few or many, or as a class when expanded; others skip it.

CDR3nt	CDR3aa	abundance	j_gene	v_gene	d_gene
TGTGCCACCAGTGATCCAGGGTCCTACAATGAGCAGTTCTTC	CATSDPGSYNEQFF	-	TRBJ2-1	TRBV24-1	-
TGTGCCAGCAGTCAGGACAAGAGCTCCTACAATGAGCAGTTCTTC	CASSQDKSSYNEQFF	-	TRBJ2-1	TRBV6-4	-
TGTGCCAGCAGTGAAGCGGTTTTCGGTGGCAATCAGCCCCAGCATTTT	CASSEAVFGGNQPQHF	-	TRBJ1-5	TRBV6-1	-
TGCGCCAGCAGCTTGGGGGGACTAGCGGCCTACGAGCAGTACTTC	CASSLGGLAAYEQYF	-	TRBJ2-7	TRBV5-1	TRBD2
TGTGCCAGCACCCCACAACAGGTGTCTAACTATGGCTACACCTTC	CASTPQQVSNYGYTF	once	TRBJ1-2	TRBV4-2	-
TGTGCCAGCAGCCCGGGTCCCTCAATTATAAATTTT	CASSPGPSIINF	-	TRBJ1-3	TRBV7-2	-
TGTGCCAGCAGCTTTTTGGGCGGGGCAAGCACAGATACGCAGTATTTT	CASSFLGGASTDTQYF	-	TRBJ2-3	TRBV7-2	-
TGTGCCAGCAGAAGTCAGGGAAACACCATATATTTT	CASRSQGNTIYF	-	TRBJ1-3	TRBV3-1/TRBV3-2	-
TGTGCCAGCAGCTTAGCGGGTAGCGGGGGAGGGACAGATACGCAGTATTTT	CASSLAGSGGGTDTQYF	-	TRBJ2-3	TRBV7-2	TRBD2
TGTGCCAGCAGCGGGACAGGGAGAACTGAAGCTTTCTTT	CASSGTGRTEAFF	-	TRBJ1-1	TRBV5-5	TRBD1
TGTGCCAGCAGCTTCCAGGGAGGGACTGAAGCTTTCTTT	CASSFQGGTEAFF	-	TRBJ1-1	TRBV5-5	-
TGTGCCAGCAACCGAAACGGGGGGTTGGGGTCACCCCTCCACTTT	CASNRNGGLGSPLHF	-	TRBJ1-6	TRBV6-5	-
TGCGCCAGCAGCCAAGACCGAAGGGGGAATGCCTACGAGCAGTACTTC	CASSQDRRGNAYEQYF	-	TRBJ2-7	TRBV4-3	-
TGTGCCAGCAGCGAAGGGGGCGCGCGGACTGAAGCTTTCTTT	CASSEGGARTEAFF	-	TRBJ1-1	TRBV27	TRBD1
TGTGCCAGCAGTTTAAGGGGTTCGGCTTTCTTT	CASSLRGSAFF	once	TRBJ1-1	TRBV12-3/TRBV12-4	-
TGTGCCAGCAGTTTTCCCCGGACACCTCAATCTGGCTACACCTTC	CASSFPRTPQSGYTF	-	TRBJ1-2	TRBV28	-
TGCGCCAGCAGCCAAGAGGGACAGGTCTACAATGAGCAGTTCTTC	CASSQEGQVYNEQFF	-	TRBJ2-1	TRBV4-1	TRBD1
TGTGCCAGCAGCTTGGCGAGGGTCCCCCGACTCAATGAAAAACTGTTTTTT	CASSLARVPRLNEKLFF	-	TRBJ1-4	TRBV13	-
TGTGCCAGTAGTATAGGACAGACGAGCAATCAGCCCCAGCATTTT	CASSIGQTSNQPQHF	-	TRBJ1-5	TRBV19	-
TGTGCCAGCAGCCCGACAGGTCCCGGGGAGCTGTTTTTT	CASSPTGPGELFF	-	TRBJ2-2	TRBV7-3	-
TGCGCCAGCAGACATTCGACAGGGGGCTCGGAGACCCAGTACTTC	CASRHSTGGSETQYF	-	TRBJ2-5	TRBV4-3	TRBD1
TGCAGCGTTGGTTCTACAGGGGGCGACCTGGGCCAGTACTTC	CSVGSTGGDLGQYF	-	TRBJ2-5	TRBV29-1	TRBD1
TGTGCCAGAGACCCGCGACAAGGCATTTGTCCAAGAGAAAAACTGTTTTTT	CARDPRQGICPREKLFF	-	TRBJ1-4	TRBV10-3	-
TGTGCCAGCAGCTTAGGTGCAGTTAAAAACATTCAGTACTTC	CASSLGAVKNIQYF	once	TRBJ2-4	TRBV7-2	-
TGTGCCAGCAGCTTAGGGTTAGCTCAGACCCAGTACTTC	CASSLGLAQTQYF	once	TRBJ2-5	TRBV11-1	-
TGTGCCAGCAGCCCCTGGACAGGGGGGAACACTGAAGCTTTCTTT	CASSPWTGGNTEAFF	-	TRBJ1-1	TRBV6-2/TRBV6-3	TRBD1
TGTGCCACCAGCAGACGGAGCGGGGGGGTCACAGATACGCAGTATTTT	CATSRRSGGVTDTQYF	-	TRBJ2-3	TRBV15	TRBD2
TGTGCCAGCAGCTTAAAACGACTAGAAAAGGGCGAGCAGTACTTC	CASSLKRLEKGEQYF	-	TRBJ2-7	TRBV7-9	-
TGCGCCAGCAGCCAATCCTCCAGGGGGCATTTAAGATACTATGGCTACACCTTC	CASSQSSRGHLRYYGYTF	-	TRBJ1-2	TRBV4-3	TRBD1
TGTGCCAGCAGCCGGGAACCCCTGGGGAACATTCAGTACTTC	CASSREPLGNIQYF	-	TRBJ2-4	TRBV7-2	-
TGCGCCAGCAGCCCGGACAGGGAAGCTGGAAACACCATATATTTT	CASSPDREAGNTIYF	-	TRBJ1-3	TRBV4-1	TRBD1
TGTGCCATCAGTGGGGCACCCTCCTATAATTCACCCCTCCACTTT	CAISGAPSYNSPLHF	-	TRBJ1-6	TRBV10-3	-